The clone carrying this TCR beta chain has more than one count but fewer than ten. The data belong to a study of blood T cells in healthy people across ages. Trimming took off 2 bases at V and 4 bases at J, with 15 bases between the two ends. Germline-derived CDR1 and CDR2 are SGHDT and YYEEEE. CDR3 size: 15 residues. The use of a sample-barcoded 5' primer and a J-beta primer mix characterized a second PCR of roughly 6 to 11 cycles. TCRdb reprocessed the 5' RACE reads with MiXCR, giving one entry per CDR3 protein. The sample comprises roughly 800,000 distinct CDR3 sequences, more than 45% of which are singletons, and approximately 23% rests with the top ten.

The TCR was taken from a man aged 25-45 years in good health. Source material: blood. The V call is TRBV5-6, the J call TRBJ2-5, with D possibly matching TRBD1 (6 bases). The CDR3 protein is CASSFYRDEGETQYF. The CDR3 DNA reads as TGTGCCAGCAGCTTCTACAGGGACGAGGGAGAGACCCAGTACTTC.